One sample yielded the 21 T cell receptor beta chains listed below, sequenced in a study of cytomegalovirus exposure and HLA in healthy donors. Primers included in the PCR were 60 Vbeta and 13 Jbeta primers. The repertoire was sequenced with immunoSEQ multiplex PCR; TCRdb's copy has only in-frame clones and lacks some. The sample consists of some 190,000 clones, 70% to 80% of them appearing once. Material: PBMCs. The receptors were sampled from a man aged 18 to 30 in good health and CMV-seronegative.

The rearrangement joins TRBV28 to TRBJ2-7, with TRBD1 identical over 11 bases. The germline V gene encodes CDR1 MDHEN and CDR2 SYDVKM. This CDR3 comprises 15 residues. Trimming removed 3 bases from V and 3 bases from J; junction bases left unmatched: 4. As DNA, the CDR3 is TGTGCCAGCAGTTTCGGGACAGGGGGTATCTACGAGCAGTACTTC. The encoded protein is CASSFGTGGIYEQYF.

The V call is TRBV7-8, the J call TRBJ2-5; unclear D gene. Germline V gives CDR1 SGHVS, CDR2 FQNEAQ. The CDR3 spans 14 residues. With 5 bases removed from V and 5 bases from J, the gap between germline ends came to 15 bases. Written as DNA, the CDR3 is TGTGCCAGCAGCCACCGGGTTTTGGCGGAGACCCAGTACTTC. It translates to CASSHRVLAETQYF.

Concerning this clone: Other DNA sequences in the sample encode the same CDR3. The rearrangement joins TRBV18 to TRBJ2-7; no firm D call. This CDR3 is 13 amino acids long. In germline, CDR1 is KGHSH, CDR2 LQKENI. Trimming cost V 2 bases and J 0 bases, with 5 bases left between them. CDR3 residues: CASSPGSSYEQYF. CDR3 nucleotide sequence: TGTGCCAGCTCACCAGGCAGCTCCTACGAGCAGTACTTC.

The CDR3 DNA reads TGTGCCAGCTCTCTAGTCGGCCAGTATTTT. Encoded protein: CASSLVGQYF. The V gene is TRBV15, the J gene TRBJ2-3; D remains ambiguous. Trimming left V 10 bases short and J 12 bases short, with 14 bases between. The CDR3 sequence is 10 residues long. The germline CDR1 and CDR2 sequences are LNHNV and YYDKDF (reference sequence).

The V call is TRBV6-5, the J call TRBJ2-1, with TRBD2 as a possible D gene (6 bases). Per the germline V gene, CDR1 is MNHEY and CDR2 is SVGAGI. Trimming pared 1 base from V and 8 bases from J, leaving 18 bases between. This CDR3 has 16 amino acids. The CDR3 bases are TGTGCCAGCAGTTACTACGATCCCGGGACTGCAGATGAGCAGTTCTTC. It translates to CASSYYDPGTADEQFF.

The rearrangement links TRBV6-4 to TRBJ1-1; TRBD1 is a possible D gene (6 bases). V lost 6 bases and J lost 0, with 14 bases in between. This CDR3 is built from 15 residues. Germline V lookup: CDR1 MRHNA, CDR2 SNTAGT. CDR3 sequence: CASRGEGHLNTEAFF. In DNA, the CDR3 is TGTGCCAGCAGGGGTGAGGGACACCTGAACACTGAAGCTTTCTTT.

The chain carries TRBV30 and TRBJ2-7, with 8 bases that match TRBD1. V shed 1 base, J shed 7 bases, and the junction held 6 bases outside the gene matches. Germline CDR1 is GTSNPN and CDR2 is SVGIG (reference sequence). This CDR3 has 13 residues. The CDR3 region is CAWSETGVGEQYF. The CDR3 DNA is TGTGCCTGGAGTGAGACAGGGGTCGGGGAGCAGTACTTC.

The chain has TRBV6-6 and TRBJ1-6; D not certain. Germline CDR1 reads MNHNY; CDR2 reads SVGAGI (reference sequence). Trimming cost V 7 bases and J 0 bases, with 13 bases left between them. This CDR3 spans 16 amino acids. CDR3: CASTPDGSSYNSPLHF. Here the CDR3 DNA reads TGTGCCAGCACCCCGGACGGGAGCTCCTATAATTCACCCCTCCACTTT.

The gene calls are TRBV19 and TRBJ2-1, with 12 bases identical to TRBD2. The CDR3 sequence is 16 residues long. V lost 6 bases to trimming and J lost 3 bases; unmatched junction nucleotides: 6. The germline V gene encodes CDR1 LNHDA and CDR2 SQIVND (reference sequence). CDR3 sequence (DNA): TGTGCCAGTAGCCTACTAGCGGGAGGAATCTACAATGAGCAGTTCTTC. Protein product: CASSLLAGGIYNEQFF.

A few counts support this clone. This chain links TRBV19 with TRBJ2-1; D may be TRBD2 (6 bases). The CDR3 loop spans 12 amino acids. Germline lookup yields CDR1 LNHDA and CDR2 SQIVND (reference sequence). V lost 5 bases to trimming and J lost 8 bases, with 10 bases between them. This CDR3 is CASSRREDEQFF. The CDR3 region has the DNA TGTGCCAGTAGTCGGAGGGAGGATGAGCAGTTCTTC.

The chain joins TRBV14 to TRBJ2-2; D gene ambiguous. V was shortened by 0 bases and J by 7 bases, with 12 bases between the two germline ends. CDR1 and CDR2 (germline): SGHDN, FVKESK. This CDR3 has 15 residues. The CDR3 DNA is TGTGCCAGCAGCCAAGATCAGGTCAGGAACGGGGAGCTGTTTTTT. It encodes CASSQDQVRNGELFF.

This chain connects TRBV6-5 to TRBJ2-1; D not certain. The CDR3 has 11 amino acids. CDR1 and CDR2 from the germline V gene are MNHEY and SVGAGI. Trimming took off 2 bases at V and 9 bases at J, with 5 bases between the two ends. CDR3 DNA: TGTGCCAGCAGTTACCTTAGTGAGCAGTTCTTC. The encoded protein is CASSYLSEQFF.

This clone turned up a few times. The chain employs TRBV19 and TRBJ2-7; D might be TRBD2 (5 bases). CDR3 size: 13 residues. Trimming took 6 bases from V and 2 from J, leaving 11 bases between them. CDR1 is LNHDA and CDR2 is SQIVND in the germline V gene (reference sequence). CDR3 DNA: TGTGCCAGTAGGGGGAGCGGACCCTACGAGCAGTACTTC. Protein product: CASRGSGPYEQYF.

This chain uses TRBV6-5 with TRBJ2-7, with a tentative D call TRBD1 (5 bases). Germline CDR1 is MNHEY and CDR2 is SVGAGI. V lost 5 bases, J lost 6 bases, and 8 bases lay in between. There are 11 residues in the CDR3. The CDR3: CASSRGREQYF. CDR3 sequence (DNA): TGTGCCAGCAGTAGGGGTCGCGAGCAGTACTTC.

The chain links TRBV5-4 to TRBJ2-1; TRBD1 aligns across 11 bases. The length of the CDR3 is 15 residues. Germline loops: CDR1 SGHNT, CDR2 YYREEE (reference sequence). The V gene end was trimmed by 4 bases and the J gene end by 6 bases; junction bases not matched to a gene: 6. The DNA of the CDR3 is TGTGCCAGCAGCCAGGACAGGGGGCTGGGCAATGAGCAGTTCTTC. Translating it yields CASSQDRGLGNEQFF.

The V gene is TRBV4-1, the J gene TRBJ1-1; 8 bases line up with TRBD1. In germline, CDR1 is MGHRA, CDR2 YSYEKL. V lost 2 bases and J lost 1; bases outside the gene matches: 3. The CDR3 contains 15 residues. This CDR3 is CASSQPDRANTEAFF. In DNA form, the CDR3 reads TGCGCCAGCAGCCAACCGGACAGGGCGAACACTGAAGCTTTCTTT.

The V gene is TRBV7-3, the J gene TRBJ2-3, with 7 bases lining up with TRBD1. CDR1 SGHTA and CDR2 FQGTGA come from the germline V gene. The J segment lost 5 bases and the V segment lost 5 bases, leaving 7 bases of the junction unmatched. CDR3 length equals 14 residues. The CDR3 region has the DNA TGTGCCAGCAGCATCGGACAGGCGTTAGATACGCAGTATTTT. Translating it yields CASSIGQALDTQYF. The variable domain in full, completed from reference TRBV7-3 and TRBJ2-3, reads GAGVSQTPSNKVTEKGKYVELRCDPISGHTALYWYRQSLGQGPEFLIYFQGTGAADDSGLPNDRFFAVRPEGSVSTLKIQRTERGDSAVYLCASSIGQALDTQYFGPGTRLTVL.

The V and J genes are TRBV30 and TRBJ2-7; 9 bases line up with TRBD2. Trimming at V came to 0 bases and at J to 7 bases, leaving 10 bases not matched to a gene. Germline V gene sequence: CDR1 GTSNPN, CDR2 SVGIG (reference sequence). This CDR3 is 15 amino acids long. As DNA, the CDR3 is TGTGCCTGGAGTGTACTGAGCGGGAGGTTAAGGGAGCAGTACTTC. Residues: CAWSVLSGRLREQYF.

V and J are TRBV6-5 and TRBJ2-5; 7 nucleotides agree with TRBD2. V shed 0 bases, J shed 5 bases, and the junction held 9 bases outside the gene matches. This CDR3 is 16 amino acids long. Germline-derived CDR1 and CDR2 are MNHEY and SVGAGI. The CDR3 reads CASSYSRASGSETQYF. The CDR3, as DNA: TGTGCCAGCAGTTACTCGAGAGCTAGCGGCTCGGAGACCCAGTACTTC.

V is TRBV6-6 and J is TRBJ2-7, with 8 bases matching TRBD1. The CDR3 contains 14 residues. V shed 5 bases, J shed 2 bases, and the junction held 5 bases outside the gene matches. CDR1 is MNHNY and CDR2 is SVGAGI in the germline V gene (reference sequence). The CDR3 sequence is CASSRGTGTYEQYF. The CDR3 DNA sequence: TGTGCCAGCAGTCGTGGGACAGGTACCTACGAGCAGTACTTC.

The chain has TRBV5-4 and TRBJ1-1, with 8 bases aligning to TRBD1. The J segment lost 6 bases and the V segment lost 6 bases, leaving 13 bases of the junction unmatched. Germline values: CDR1 SGHNT, CDR2 YYREEE (reference sequence). This CDR3 contains 15 residues. The CDR3 bases are TGTGCCAGCAACTCCCCGGACAGGGTATCCCCTGAAGCTTTCTTT. Protein sequence: CASNSPDRVSPEAFF.